The rows below give T cell receptor beta chains drawn from one sample of a study of T cell responses to AZD1222 COVID-19 vaccine. TCRdb's copy holds only in-frame clones and misses some; the assay was immunoSEQ multiplex PCR. Here the sample spans about 160,000 clones, around 95% being singletons. Sample: peripheral blood, taken on day 0 of AZD1222 vaccination. Receptor source: an adult in good health. Each CDR3 is given with its conserved first and last residue. The order of the fields is J gene, clone size, V gene, D gene, CDR3 DNA, CDR3 protein. D genes are given only for firm matches. A row's size may be missing; if present it is once, few, many or a size class.

>TRBJ2-2|NA|TRBV4-2|TRBD2
TGTGCCAGCAGCCAAGGGGCGGGGGTTGGTCCGTTGGCGTCCACCGGGGAGCTGTTTTTT
CASSQGAGVGPLASTGELFF
>TRBJ1-2|NA|TRBV3-1/TRBV3-2|NA
TGTGCCAGCAGCCAAACACGGACGATGAACTATGGCTACACCTTC
CASSQTRTMNYGYTF
>TRBJ1-2|NA|TRBV28|TRBD1
TGTGCCAGCAGTCCCTCGGGACAGGAGACCTCTAACTATGGCTACACCTTC
CASSPSGQETSNYGYTF
>TRBJ2-1|NA|TRBV24-1|NA
TGTGCCACCAGTGATTCCGGGCCGGTCGCCTACAATGAGCAGTTCTTC
CATSDSGPVAYNEQFF
>TRBJ1-6|NA|TRBV14|NA
TGTGCCAGCAGCCAAGGTTCAGAGTCTTCACCCCTCCACTTT
CASSQGSESSPLHF
>TRBJ2-1|NA|TRBV28|NA
TGTGCCAGCAGTTTTGGAGGGTACAATGAGCAGTTCTTC
CASSFGGYNEQFF
>TRBJ2-2|once|TRBV7-9|NA
TGTGCCAGCAGCTTATCAGGCGGGGTGAACACCGGGGAGCTGTTTTTT
CASSLSGGVNTGELFF
>TRBJ1-5|NA|TRBV7-9|NA
TGTGCCAGCAGCTTAGTTATGGGATATTATAGCAATCAGCCCCAGCATTTT
CASSLVMGYYSNQPQHF
>TRBJ1-2|NA|TRBV29-1|NA
TGCACCGGGTGGCGGGTTAGGGATGGCTACACCTTC
CTGWRVRDGYTF
>TRBJ1-2|NA|TRBV11-1|NA
TGTGCCAGCAGCCAGCGGATGACCGGGACGGCGGCTAGCTACACCTTC
CASSQRMTGTAASYTF